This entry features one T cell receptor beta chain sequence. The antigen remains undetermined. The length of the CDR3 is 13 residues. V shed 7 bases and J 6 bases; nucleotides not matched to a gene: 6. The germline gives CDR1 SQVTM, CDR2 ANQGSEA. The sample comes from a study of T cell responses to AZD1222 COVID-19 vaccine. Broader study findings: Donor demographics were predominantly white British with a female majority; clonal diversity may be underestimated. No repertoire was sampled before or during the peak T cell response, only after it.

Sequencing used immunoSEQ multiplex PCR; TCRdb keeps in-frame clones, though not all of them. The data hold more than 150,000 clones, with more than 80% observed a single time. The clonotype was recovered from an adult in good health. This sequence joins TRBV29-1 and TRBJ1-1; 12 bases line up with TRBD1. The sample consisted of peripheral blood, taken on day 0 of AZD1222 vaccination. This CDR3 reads CSAGGTGGSEAFF. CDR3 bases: TGCAGCGCCGGAGGGACAGGGGGCTCTGAAGCTTTCTTT.